This entry lists 32 T cell receptor beta chains sequenced from one sample in a study of blood T cell repertoires in COVID-19. Measured with immunoSEQ multiplex PCR; TCRdb has only the in-frame clones, and not every one. Counted here are about 140,000 clones, 84% occurring once; the ten biggest clones make up 4%. Sequencing used peripheral blood. The receptors shown here come from a woman in her sixties or seventies with acute or convalescent COVID-19.

The genes are TRBV6-1 and TRBJ2-3; TRBD2 matches 11 bases. V trimming: 2 bases; J trimming: 3 bases; junction bases outside the gene matches: 7. The CDR3 runs to 17 residues. Germline assignment: CDR1 MNHNS and CDR2 SASEGT. In DNA, the CDR3 is TGTGCCAGCAGTGAATTGGGGTCTAGCGGGGGGACAGATACGCAGTATTTT. Amino acid sequence: CASSELGSSGGTDTQYF.

The rearrangement joins TRBV19 to TRBJ2-3; 8 nucleotides align to TRBD1. V was pared by 5 bases and J by 8 bases, with 3 bases of the junction left unmatched. CDR3 length: 12 residues. Germline CDR1 reads LNHDA; CDR2 reads SQIVND (reference sequence). CDR3 sequence (DNA): TGTGCCAGTAGTGCCGACAGGGGTACGCAGTATTTT. Translating gives CASSADRGTQYF.

The V call is TRBV10-3, the J call TRBJ2-7, with 10 nucleotides matching TRBD2. The CDR3 is 14 residues long. Trimming removed 7 bases from V and 0 bases from J; junction bases left unmatched: 3. Germline CDR1 and CDR2: ENHRY and SYGVKD. CDR3 protein: CAINPSGSSYEQYF. For the CDR3, the DNA is TGTGCCATCAATCCTAGCGGGAGCTCCTACGAGCAGTACTTC.

The V gene is TRBV3-1 (or the pseudogene TRBV3-2), the J gene TRBJ1-1; TRBD1 aligns across 10 bases. The V segment lost 4 bases and the J segment 6 bases; nucleotides outside the gene matches: 5. The CDR3 has 14 residues. CDR1 and CDR2 from the germline V gene are LGHDT and YNNKEL (reference sequence). CDR3 sequence reads: CASSPTGGRAEAFF. In nucleotides, the CDR3 is TGTGCCAGCAGCCCGACAGGGGGCCGGGCTGAAGCTTTCTTT.

The chain employs TRBV21-1 and TRBJ1-1. TRBV21-1 is reported as a pseudogene. The CDR3 is made up of 15 amino acids. For the CDR3, the DNA is TGTGCCAGCAGCAAGGAGGGCCCACCGAACACTGAAGCTTTCTTT. Its translation: CASSKEGPPNTEAFF.

J is TRBJ1-2 and V is TRBV6-6; D gene uncertain. Germline V gene lookup returns CDR1 MNHNY and CDR2 SVGAGI (reference sequence). The CDR3 is 10 residues long. V lost 7 bases and J 6 bases, leaving 6 bases between the germline ends. The CDR3 reads CASNGDGYTF. CDR3 coding DNA: TGTGCCAGCAACGGAGATGGCTACACCTTC.

This chain links TRBV24-1 with TRBJ2-1; TRBD2 aligns across 8 bases. Trimming at V came to 1 base and at J to 9 bases, leaving 7 bases not matched to a gene. The germline gives CDR1 KGHDR, CDR2 SFDVKD. The CDR3 runs to 15 residues. The CDR3 sequence: CATSDFREGLREQFF. The CDR3 DNA reads TGTGCCACCAGTGATTTCCGGGAGGGCCTACGTGAGCAGTTCTTC.

The J gene is TRBJ1-1, the V gene TRBV7-3; perhaps TRBD1 as D (6 bases). Germline values: CDR1 SGHTA, CDR2 FQGTGA. The CDR3 length is 15 residues. V was clipped by 5 bases and J by 2 bases, with 15 bases between them. In DNA, the CDR3 is TGTGCCAGCAGCGACGGGTCAGGGGTTAACACTGAAGCTTTCTTT. Translated: CASSDGSGVNTEAFF.

This chain connects TRBV28 to TRBJ2-7, with D maybe TRBD2 (6 bases). From germline, CDR1 is MDHEN and CDR2 SYDVKM. V was clipped by 11 bases and J by 2 bases, with 19 bases between them. The CDR3 contains 14 residues. CDR3 residues: CAEGRGRITYEQYF. In nucleotides, the CDR3 is TGTGCCGAGGGAAGAGGGAGGATTACCTACGAGCAGTACTTC.

This clone was recorded only once. The rearrangement links TRBV28 to TRBJ2-1; 10 bases are shared with TRBD2. Germline V gives CDR1 MDHEN, CDR2 SYDVKM. This CDR3 has 16 amino acids. V trimming: 7 bases; J trimming: 9 bases; junction bases outside the gene matches: 15. The CDR3 region is CASTFPKGLARSEQFF. In DNA, the CDR3 is TGTGCCAGCACCTTCCCAAAGGGACTAGCGCGATCTGAGCAGTTCTTC.

The J gene is TRBJ2-1, the V gene TRBV6-6; 9 positions match TRBD2. The V gene end was trimmed by 9 bases and the J gene end by 2 bases; junction bases not matched to a gene: 8. CDR1 is MNHNY, CDR2 SVGAGI, per germline (reference sequence). This CDR3 region has 15 residues. For the CDR3, the DNA is TGTGCCAGTCAAATAGCGGGAGTCCCCTACAATGAGCAGTTCTTC. Translated, it gives CASQIAGVPYNEQFF.

The chain has TRBV19 and TRBJ2-2; 7 bases are a match to TRBD1. CDR1 is LNHDA and CDR2 is SQIVND in the germline V gene (reference sequence). The CDR3 is made up of 14 amino acids. The V and J ends lost 9 bases and 2 bases, in that order; junction bases with no gene match: 6. The CDR3 bases are TGTGCCAGCACCGGGACAGCCAACACCGGGGAGCTGTTTTTT. Translating gives CASTGTANTGELFF.

This clone was detected only once. The rearrangement joins TRBV28 to TRBJ1-5; D not resolved. The CDR3 runs to 15 residues. Trimming left V 6 bases short and J 5 bases short, with 17 bases between. Germline V gene sequence: CDR1 MDHEN, CDR2 SYDVKM. The CDR3 reads CASRYSLGAYQPQHF. CDR3 nucleotide sequence: TGTGCCAGCAGGTACAGCCTCGGCGCCTATCAGCCCCAGCATTTT.

This chain links TRBV7-2 with TRBJ2-7, with 15 nucleotides matching TRBD2. This CDR3 has 16 residues. J lost 7 bases, V lost 0 bases, and 4 bases had no gene match. Germline V lookup: CDR1 SGHTA, CDR2 FQGNSA. DNA of the CDR3: TGTGCCAGCAGCTTAGCCGGGACTAGCGGGAGGCGGGAGCAGTACTTC. It specifies CASSLAGTSGRREQYF.

The rearrangement links TRBV23-1 to TRBJ2-1, with a tentative D call TRBD2 (5 bases). TRBV23-1 is placed among ORFs of uncertain function. CDR3 size: 16 residues. V was clipped by 7 bases and J by 6 bases, with 22 bases between them. CDR3 in amino acids: CASKPSRGVCGNEQFF. As DNA, the CDR3 is TGCGCCAGCAAACCCTCTCGGGGAGTTTGTGGCAATGAGCAGTTCTTC.

This clone was counted once. The chain couples TRBV27 to TRBJ1-2, with TRBD1 as a possible D gene (6 bases). V was trimmed by 4 bases and J by 7 bases, leaving 16 bases between them. Germline loops: CDR1 MNHEY, CDR2 SMNVEV (reference sequence). CDR3 size: 14 residues. DNA of the CDR3: TGTGCCAGCAGTTCAAATTCAGGGGCGGCTGGCTACACCTTC. It encodes CASSSNSGAAGYTF.

The rearrangement uses TRBV3-1 (or the pseudogene TRBV3-2) and TRBJ1-1, with TRBD1 matching 9 bases. The CDR3 extends over 15 amino acids. J was trimmed by 1 base and V by 3 bases; bases with no gene match: 3. Germline CDR1 and CDR2: LGHDT and YNNKEL (reference sequence). CDR3 sequence: CASSHSGQGNTEAFF. CDR3 in DNA: TGTGCCAGCAGCCACTCGGGACAGGGGAACACTGAAGCTTTCTTT.

The chain has TRBV10-1 and TRBJ2-7, with 10 nucleotides matching TRBD2. The CDR3 is made up of 17 amino acids. From germline, CDR1 is WNHNN and CDR2 SYGVQD (reference sequence). V lost 7 bases and J lost 0; bases outside the gene matches: 12. The CDR3: CASTYGDSGRSSYEQYF. The CDR3 DNA reads as TGCGCCAGCACCTACGGGGATAGCGGGAGGAGCTCCTACGAGCAGTACTTC.

Here the CDR3 DNA reads TGTGCCAGCAGTCCCGGACAGGCGTGGTACAATGAGCAGTTCTTC. Its protein is CASSPGQAWYNEQFF. V is TRBV27 and J is TRBJ2-1; 7 positions agree with TRBD1. The germline V gene encodes CDR1 MNHEY and CDR2 SMNVEV (reference sequence). This CDR3 spans 15 amino acids. With 5 bases clipped from V and 4 bases from J, the junction kept 8 bases outside the gene matches.

V usage is TRBV28 and J usage is TRBJ1-1, with D possibly being TRBD1 (5 bases). V was cut by 7 bases and J by 0 bases, with 12 bases left in between. The CDR3 runs to 14 residues. Germline CDR1 is MDHEN and CDR2 is SYDVKM. In DNA form, the CDR3 reads TGTGCCAGCACTTCCAAGGGGTTGAACACTGAAGCTTTCTTT. Translated: CASTSKGLNTEAFF.

J is TRBJ1-2 and V is TRBV4-1; a weak D match, TRBD1 (6 bases). Between the trimmed V and J ends, which lost 4 bases and 8 bases, there was a span of 20 bases. Germline-derived CDR1 and CDR2 are MGHRA and YSYEKL. The CDR3 contains 15 residues. CDR3 sequence reads: CASSPELRGAAGYTF. As DNA, the CDR3 is TGCGCCAGCAGCCCCGAGCTGCGGGGGGCGGCGGGCTACACCTTC.

The rearrangement joins TRBV28 to TRBJ2-1, with D hard to call. Germline V lookup: CDR1 MDHEN, CDR2 SYDVKM. This CDR3 has 11 amino acids. V shed 9 bases and J shed 9 bases, with 12 bases lying between them. The CDR3 here is CASRQLSEQFF. The CDR3 DNA sequence: TGTGCCAGTCGCCAACTGAGTGAGCAGTTCTTC.

The chain uses TRBV10-2 and TRBJ1-2; 9 bases are shared with TRBD1. Germline assignment: CDR1 WSHSY and CDR2 SAAADI. The CDR3 runs to 15 residues. Losses at the gene ends were 6 bases for V and 4 bases for J; bases not matched to a gene: 9. As DNA, the CDR3 is TGCGCCAGCAGGGAGGGACAGGGAGGGGGCTATGGCTACACCTTC. It yields the protein CASREGQGGGYGYTF.

The chain employs TRBV7-6 and TRBJ1-1; no clear D. V dropped 1 base and J dropped 1 base, with 4 bases sitting between them. The germline gives CDR1 SGHVS, CDR2 FNYEAQ. The CDR3 loop spans 13 amino acids. CDR3 DNA: TGTGCCAGCAGCTTAGAACAGAACACTGAAGCTTTCTTT. Encoded protein: CASSLEQNTEAFF. The full variable domain, in which reference TRBV7-6 and TRBJ1-1 provide the parts outside the CDR3, is GAGVSQSPRYKVTKRGQDVALRCDPISGHVSLYWYRQALGQGPEFLTYFNYEAQQDKSGLPNDRFSAERPEGSISTLTIQRTEQRDSAMYRCASSLEQNTEAFFGQGTRLTVV.

The chain is built from TRBV5-1 and TRBJ2-1; 9 bases fit TRBD1. Germline V lookup: CDR1 SGHRS, CDR2 YFSETQ. The CDR3 runs 16 residues. The junction had 7 bases not matched to a gene; V was cut back by 0 bases and J by 6 bases. This chain's CDR3 is CASSLAGQGLINEQFF. The CDR3 DNA sequence: TGCGCCAGCAGCTTGGCCGGACAGGGGTTGATCAATGAGCAGTTCTTC.

The chain joins TRBV5-6 to TRBJ2-7, with D possibly TRBD2 on 5 matching bases. Trimming stripped 0 bases from V and 7 bases from J, with 14 bases between. The length of the CDR3 is 14 residues. CDR1 is SGHDT, CDR2 YYEEEE, per germline. CDR3 bases: TGTGCCAGCAGCTTGGGTCCCGGGGTGAGGGAGCAGTACTTC. Its protein product is CASSLGPGVREQYF.

This chain links TRBV6-4 with TRBJ2-1; TRBD2 agrees at 7 bases. CDR3 length: 16 amino acids. The germline gives CDR1 MRHNA, CDR2 SNTAGT. The junction had 9 bases not matched to a gene; V was cut back by 1 base and J by 6 bases. In DNA, the CDR3 is TGTGCCAGCAGTGACTTTTCCAGCGGGAACCGCAATGAGCAGTTCTTC. Its translation: CASSDFSSGNRNEQFF.

Only one count was recorded for this clone. CDR3 DNA: TGTGCCAGTAACCGGGGGGCAGGAAGCAATCAGCCCCAGCATTTT. It is translated as CASNRGAGSNQPQHF. The chain carries TRBV19 and TRBJ1-5; a weak D match, TRBD1 (6 bases). This CDR3 has 15 residues. V shed 7 bases and J shed 1 base, with 14 bases lying between them. The germline V gene has CDR1 LNHDA and CDR2 SQIVND (reference sequence).

This chain connects TRBV7-3 to TRBJ1-5; D gene unclear. CDR1 and CDR2 from the germline V gene are SGHTA and FQGTGA. V was clipped by 5 bases and J by 0 bases, with 8 bases between them. The CDR3 is 14 residues long. The CDR3 DNA is TGTGCCAGCAGCCTAGCGTATAGCAATCAGCCCCAGCATTTT. It yields the protein CASSLAYSNQPQHF.

This sequence joins TRBV7-9 and TRBJ1-2; D is ambiguous. V lost 1 base and J lost 4, with 13 bases in between. The CDR3 contains 15 residues. Germline V gives CDR1 SEHNR, CDR2 FQNEAQ (reference sequence). CDR3 sequence reads: CASSLGGSSGYGYTF. The CDR3 DNA follows: TGTGCCAGCAGCTTAGGTGGCAGTTCGGGCTATGGCTACACCTTC.

The chain carries TRBV18 and TRBJ2-7; TRBD2 agrees at 11 bases. CDR1 KGHSH and CDR2 LQKENI come from the germline V gene. This CDR3 region has 14 residues. V gave up 3 bases and J gave up 3 bases; unmatched junction bases: 1. The CDR3, as DNA: TGTGCCAGCTCACCTGGGACTAGCGGCTACGAGCAGTACTTC. Translated, it gives CASSPGTSGYEQYF.

The CDR3 nucleotides read TGCAGTGCTAGTGGGGTAGCGGGAGAGACCCAGTACTTC. The encoded protein is CSASGVAGETQYF. The chain employs TRBV20-1 and TRBJ2-5, with 7 bases matching TRBD2. There are 13 residues in the CDR3. CDR1 is DFQATT and CDR2 is SNEGSKA in the germline V gene (reference sequence). Unmatched junction bases numbered 5, after V lost 3 bases and J lost 4 bases.